This TCR beta chain emerged from a study of blood T cell repertoires in COVID-19. Study-wide background: Donors in the United States, Italy and Spain gave samples during acute or convalescent COVID-19.

Measured with immunoSEQ multiplex PCR; TCRdb has only the in-frame clones, and not every one. The sample has over 150,000 clones, around 86% seen once. The germline gives CDR1 SGHTA, CDR2 FQGNSA. This CDR3 is built from 13 residues. V shed 5 bases and J 8 bases; nucleotides not matched to a gene: 2. The material sequenced was peripheral blood. The sequence derives from a woman of 80 years or more with COVID-19, enrolled during active disease. The chain joins TRBV7-2 to TRBJ2-1, with 11 bases identical to TRBD2. CDR3 loop: CASSMGLADEQFF. CDR3 nucleotide sequence: TGTGCCAGCAGCATGGGACTAGCGGATGAGCAGTTCTTC.